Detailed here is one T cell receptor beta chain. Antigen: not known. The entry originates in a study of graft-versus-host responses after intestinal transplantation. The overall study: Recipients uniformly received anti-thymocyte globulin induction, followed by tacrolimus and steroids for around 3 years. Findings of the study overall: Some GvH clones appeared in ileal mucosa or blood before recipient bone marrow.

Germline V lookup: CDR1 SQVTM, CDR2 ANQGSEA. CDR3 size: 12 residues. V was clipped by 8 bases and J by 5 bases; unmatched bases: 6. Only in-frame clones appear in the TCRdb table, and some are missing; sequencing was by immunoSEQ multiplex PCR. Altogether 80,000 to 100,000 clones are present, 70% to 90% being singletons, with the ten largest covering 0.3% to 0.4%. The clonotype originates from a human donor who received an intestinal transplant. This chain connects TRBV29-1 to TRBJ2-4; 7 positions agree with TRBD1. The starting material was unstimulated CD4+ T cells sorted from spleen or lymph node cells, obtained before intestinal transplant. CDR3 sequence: CSRFQGENIQYF. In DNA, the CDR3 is TGCAGCCGGTTTCAGGGGGAAAACATTCAGTACTTC. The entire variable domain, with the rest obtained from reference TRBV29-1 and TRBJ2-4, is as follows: SAVISQKPSRDICQRGTSLTIQCQVDSQVTMMFWYRQQPGQSLTLIATANQGSEATYESGFVIDKFPISRPNLTFSTLTVSNMSPEDSSIYLCSRFQGENIQYFGAGTRLSVL.